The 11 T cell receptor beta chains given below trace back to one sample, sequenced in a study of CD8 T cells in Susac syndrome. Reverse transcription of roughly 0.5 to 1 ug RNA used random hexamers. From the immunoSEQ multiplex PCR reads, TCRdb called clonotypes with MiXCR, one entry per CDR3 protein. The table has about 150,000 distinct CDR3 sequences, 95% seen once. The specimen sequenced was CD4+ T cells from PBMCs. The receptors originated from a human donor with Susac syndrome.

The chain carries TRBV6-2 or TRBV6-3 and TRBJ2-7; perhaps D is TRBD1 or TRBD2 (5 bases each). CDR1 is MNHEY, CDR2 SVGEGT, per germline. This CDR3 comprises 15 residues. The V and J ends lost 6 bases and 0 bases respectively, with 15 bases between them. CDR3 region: CASRRGAESSYEQYF. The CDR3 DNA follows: TGTGCCAGCAGGCGAGGGGCTGAGAGCTCCTACGAGCAGTACTTC.

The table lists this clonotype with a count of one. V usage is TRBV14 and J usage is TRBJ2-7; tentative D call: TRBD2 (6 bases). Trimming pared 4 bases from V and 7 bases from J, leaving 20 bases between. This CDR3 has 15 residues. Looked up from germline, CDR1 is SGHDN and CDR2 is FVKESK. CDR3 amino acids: CASSRPGRRVGEQYF. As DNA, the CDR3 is TGTGCCAGCAGCCGACCGGGACGGAGGGTCGGGGAGCAGTACTTC.

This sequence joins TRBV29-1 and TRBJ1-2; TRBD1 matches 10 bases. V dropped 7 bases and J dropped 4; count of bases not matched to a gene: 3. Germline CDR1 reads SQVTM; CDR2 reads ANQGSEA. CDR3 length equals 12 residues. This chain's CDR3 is CSADRGPYGYTF. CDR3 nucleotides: TGCAGCGCTGACAGGGGGCCCTATGGCTACACCTTC.

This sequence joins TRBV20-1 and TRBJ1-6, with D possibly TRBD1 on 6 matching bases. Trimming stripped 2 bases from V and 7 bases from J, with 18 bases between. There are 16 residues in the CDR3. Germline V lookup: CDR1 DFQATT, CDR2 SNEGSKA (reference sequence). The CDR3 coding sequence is TGCAGTGCTAGACCCCCCACAGGGCGAGGCAATTCACCCCTCCACTTT. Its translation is CSARPPTGRGNSPLHF.

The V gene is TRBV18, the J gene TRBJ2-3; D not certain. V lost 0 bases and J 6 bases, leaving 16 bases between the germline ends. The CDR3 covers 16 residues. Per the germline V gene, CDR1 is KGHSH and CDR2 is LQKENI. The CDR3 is CASSPPYPQRSDTQYF. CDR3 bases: TGTGCCAGCTCACCACCCTACCCACAACGCAGTGATACGCAGTATTTT.

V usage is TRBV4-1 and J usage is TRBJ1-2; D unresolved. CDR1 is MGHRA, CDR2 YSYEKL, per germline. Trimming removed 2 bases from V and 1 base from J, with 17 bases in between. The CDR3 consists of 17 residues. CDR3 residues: CASSQPNLGRDNYGYTF. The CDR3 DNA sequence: TGCGCCAGCAGCCAACCCAACTTAGGACGGGATAACTATGGCTACACCTTC.

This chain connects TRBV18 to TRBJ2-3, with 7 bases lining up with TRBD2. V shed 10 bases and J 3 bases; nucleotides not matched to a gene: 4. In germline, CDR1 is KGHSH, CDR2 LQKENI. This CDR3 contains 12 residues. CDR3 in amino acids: CATLGGTDTQYF. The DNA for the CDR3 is TGTGCCACCCTCGGGGGGACAGATACGCAGTATTTT.

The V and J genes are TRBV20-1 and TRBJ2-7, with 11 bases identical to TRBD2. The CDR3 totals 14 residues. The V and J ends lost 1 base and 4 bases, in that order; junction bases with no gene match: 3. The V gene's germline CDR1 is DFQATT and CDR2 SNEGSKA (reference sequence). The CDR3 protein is CSARVASGGYEQYF. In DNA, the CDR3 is TGCAGTGCTAGAGTGGCTAGCGGGGGGTACGAGCAGTACTTC.

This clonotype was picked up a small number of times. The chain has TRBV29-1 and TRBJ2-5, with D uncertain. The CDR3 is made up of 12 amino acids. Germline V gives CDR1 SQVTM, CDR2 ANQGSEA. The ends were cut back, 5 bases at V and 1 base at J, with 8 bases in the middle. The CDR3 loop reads CSVPRGQETQYF. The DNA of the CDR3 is TGCAGCGTTCCCAGAGGCCAAGAGACCCAGTACTTC.

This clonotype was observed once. The CDR3 DNA is TGTGCCAGCAGTGAACGGAGGGGGGATTCCTACAATGAGCAGTTCTTC. Translated: CASSERRGDSYNEQFF. The chain joins TRBV6-1 to TRBJ2-1; D may be TRBD1 or TRBD2 (6 bases each). CDR3 size: 16 residues. Germline CDR1 and CDR2: MNHNS and SASEGT. V lost 2 bases and J lost 1, with 12 bases in between.

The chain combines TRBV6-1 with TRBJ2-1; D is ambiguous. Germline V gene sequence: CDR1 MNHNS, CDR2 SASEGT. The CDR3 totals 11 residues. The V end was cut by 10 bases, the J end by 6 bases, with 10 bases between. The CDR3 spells CAITESNEQFF. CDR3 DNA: TGTGCCATAACCGAGAGCAATGAGCAGTTCTTC.